The next 31 T cell receptor beta chains were all read from a single sample in a study of cytotoxic CD8 clonotypes in ibrutinib-treated CLL. Generated by immunoSEQ multiplex PCR, the TCRdb table keeps only in-frame clones and is missing some. The table shows tens of thousands of clones, with nearly 70% occurring only once. The specimen was PBMCs, collected at disease progression, from a patient treated with ibrutinib. These receptors originate from a human donor with chronic lymphocytic leukemia.

This clone was found once. The genes are TRBV2 and TRBJ2-7, with no clear D. Germline V lookup: CDR1 SNHLY, CDR2 FYNNEI. This CDR3 contains 10 residues. V was cut by 4 bases and J by 2 bases, with 0 bases left in between. The CDR3: CASSAYEQYF. The CDR3, as DNA: TGTGCCAGCAGTGCCTACGAGCAGTACTTC.

The chain recombines TRBV7-3 with TRBJ2-7; 11 nucleotides match TRBD1. CDR1 and CDR2 from the germline V gene are SGHTA and FQGTGA. Germline trimming cut 0 bases from V and 7 bases from J; bases unmatched to any gene: 2. The CDR3 has 14 residues. CDR3 sequence: CASSLTGTGGEQYF. As DNA, the CDR3 is TGTGCCAGCAGCTTAACAGGGACAGGGGGTGAGCAGTACTTC. The complete variable domain, with remaining parts taken from reference TRBV7-3 and TRBJ2-7, reads GAGVSQTPSNKVTEKGKYVELRCDPISGHTALYWYRQSLGQGPEFLIYFQGTGAADDSGLPNDRFFAVRPEGSVSTLKIQRTERGDSAVYLCASSLTGTGGEQYFGPGTRLTVT.

The chain recombines TRBV19 with TRBJ2-1; 7 bases line up with TRBD1. The V and J ends lost 1 base and 9 bases, in that order; junction bases with no gene match: 6. CDR1 is LNHDA, CDR2 SQIVND, per germline (reference sequence). This CDR3 comprises 14 residues. The CDR3 nucleotides read TGTGCCAGTAGTATAGGACAGGGTTTCGGTGAGCAGTTCTTC. As protein: CASSIGQGFGEQFF.

CDR3 DNA sequence: TGCGCCAGCAGCCAAGATAGGTACAACAATTCACCCCTCCACTTT. This gives the protein CASSQDRYNNSPLHF. The chain combines TRBV4-3 with TRBJ1-6; D unresolved. Germline loops: CDR1 LGHNA, CDR2 YSLEER. The CDR3 runs 15 residues. Trimming removed 0 bases from V and 7 bases from J, with 10 bases in between.

This sequence joins TRBV6-5 and TRBJ1-3; D uncertain. There are 14 residues in the CDR3. V lost 6 bases and J 1 base, leaving 10 bases between the germline ends. The germline V gene encodes CDR1 MNHEY and CDR2 SVGAGI. The CDR3 DNA sequence: TGTGCCAGCAGCCCTACACGGTCTGGAAACACCATATATTTT. Amino acid sequence: CASSPTRSGNTIYF.

The genes are TRBV7-9 and TRBJ2-7; D possibly corresponds to TRBD2 (5 bases). The germline gives CDR1 SEHNR, CDR2 FQNEAQ (reference sequence). Trimming took off 5 bases at V and 3 bases at J, with 20 bases between the two ends. This CDR3 is 16 amino acids long. CDR3 sequence (DNA): TGTGCCAGCAGCCAGCCTCTGGGCGGGCCTAGCTACGAGCAGTACTTC. Protein sequence: CASSQPLGGPSYEQYF. Full variable domain (remainder filled in from reference TRBV7-9 and TRBJ2-7): DTGVSQNPRHKITKRGQNVTFRCDPISEHNRLYWYRQTLGQGPEFLTYFQNEAQLEKSRLLSDRFSAERPKGSFSTLEIQRTEQGDSAMYLCASSQPLGGPSYEQYFGPGTRLTVT.

V and J are TRBV4-1 and TRBJ1-1; perhaps TRBD1 as D (6 bases). Per the germline V gene, CDR1 is MGHRA and CDR2 is YSYEKL. Deletions cut 2 bases from V and 7 bases from J, with 11 bases between. The CDR3 contains 13 residues. The CDR3 is CASSQWRGGEAFF. The CDR3 nucleotides are TGCGCCAGCAGCCAATGGCGAGGGGGTGAAGCTTTCTTT.

The chain joins TRBV5-4 to TRBJ2-1; 12 bases are shared with TRBD2. The V segment lost 3 bases and the J segment 5 bases; nucleotides outside the gene matches: 9. The CDR3 extends over 17 amino acids. Germline CDR1 SGHNT, CDR2 YYREEE (reference sequence). The CDR3 protein is CASSSTSGGPKDNEQFF. The CDR3 coding sequence is TGTGCCAGCAGCTCCACTAGCGGGGGGCCGAAAGACAATGAGCAGTTCTTC.

A word on this clone: A read error may produce the germline difference seen at one junction end. As DNA, the CDR3 is TGCGCCAGCAGATTGGCGTTTGAACAGCGGACCCAAGAGACCCAGTACTTC. This translates into CASRLAFEQRTQETQYF. The chain employs TRBV5-1 and TRBJ2-5; D is possibly TRBD2 (5 bases). The germline V gene encodes CDR1 SGHRS and CDR2 YFSETQ. This CDR3 contains 17 residues.

A note on this clone: The limits of the CDR3 on the DNA are not certain, so only TCRdb's listed CDR3 is given. The chain recombines TRBV7-3 with TRBJ2-1; the D segment call TRBD2 is taken from the table without a DNA check. Per the germline V gene, CDR1 is SGHTA and CDR2 is FQGTGA. The CDR3 region is 15 residues in length, termini included. CDR3 sequence reads: CASSLSSTSGNEQFF.

V gene TRBV13 combines with J gene TRBJ2-3; D might be TRBD1 (6 bases). Germline CDR1 reads PRHDT; CDR2 reads FYEKMQ (reference sequence). The V and J ends lost 6 bases and 2 bases respectively, with 12 bases between them. CDR3 length equals 14 residues. The CDR3 coding sequence is TGTGCCAGCAGAGAACAGGGATCCACAGATACGCAGTATTTT. Its translation is CASREQGSTDTQYF.

This clone has a handful of counts. This chain links TRBV19 with TRBJ2-5; TRBD2 matches at 8 bases. J lost 3 bases, V lost 9 bases, and 3 bases had no gene match. The CDR3 has 12 residues. The germline gives CDR1 LNHDA, CDR2 SQIVND (reference sequence). CDR3 coding DNA: TGTGCCAGCAATAGCGGGGAAGAGACCCAGTACTTC. Its protein is CASNSGEETQYF.

The chain recombines TRBV13 with TRBJ2-1; D is possibly TRBD1 or TRBD2 (5 bases each). The CDR3 runs to 16 residues. Trimming took 4 bases from V and 0 from J, leaving 13 bases between them. CDR1 PRHDT and CDR2 FYEKMQ come from the germline V gene (reference sequence). CDR3 protein: CASSSPGAPSYNEQFF. The CDR3 coding sequence is TGTGCCAGCAGCTCCCCCGGGGCACCCTCCTACAATGAGCAGTTCTTC. Full variable domain (rest looked up from reference TRBV13 and TRBJ2-1): AAGVIQSPRHLIKEKRETATLKCYPIPRHDTVYWYQQGPGQDPQFLISFYEKMQSDKGSIPDRFSAQQFSDYHSELNMSSLELGDSALYFCASSSPGAPSYNEQFFGPGTRLTVL.

The rearrangement links TRBV29-1 to TRBJ1-1; D not resolved. CDR1 and CDR2 (germline): SQVTM, ANQGSEA. CDR3 size: 12 residues. Deletions cut 3 bases from V and 3 bases from J, with 8 bases between. CDR3 residues: CSVDRVDTEAFF. The CDR3 DNA is TGCAGCGTTGATCGCGTAGACACTGAAGCTTTCTTT.

V usage is TRBV4-1 and J usage is TRBJ2-7; D is ambiguous. The V end was cut by 1 base, the J end by 6 bases, with 13 bases between. Germline V gene data show CDR1 as MGHRA and CDR2 as YSYEKL. The CDR3 sequence is 14 residues long. The CDR3 DNA reads TGCGCCAGCAGCCAAGCCTCGGGTCTCGGCGAGCAGTACTTC. This codes for CASSQASGLGEQYF.

This clone occurred a few times. The rearrangement uses TRBV7-3 and TRBJ2-3; the D gene is possibly TRBD2 (5 bases). Trimming removed 1 base at V and 6 bases at J, with 14 bases between. The CDR3 runs 15 residues. Germline CDR1 SGHTA, CDR2 FQGTGA. The CDR3 region has the DNA TGTGCCAGCAGCTTAAGCCGGAGCGTAGCGGATACGCAGTATTTT. It specifies CASSLSRSVADTQYF.

This clone has just a few counts. This rearrangement joins TRBV29-1 to TRBJ1-1; D unclear. CDR3 length: 13 amino acids. The V end was cut by 3 bases, the J end by 2 bases, with 10 bases between. CDR1 is SQVTM and CDR2 is ANQGSEA in the germline V gene. The CDR3 loop is CSVELWGNTEAFF. The DNA for the CDR3 is TGCAGCGTTGAGTTGTGGGGAAACACTGAAGCTTTCTTT. The full variable domain, its missing parts supplied by reference TRBV29-1 and TRBJ1-1, is SAVISQKPSRDICQRGTSLTIQCQVDSQVTMMFWYRQQPGQSLTLIATANQGSEATYESGFVIDKFPISRPNLTFSTLTVSNMSPEDSSIYLCSVELWGNTEAFFGQGTRLTVV.

This chain uses TRBV6-6 with TRBJ1-6; D gene uncertain. Between the trimmed V and J ends, which lost 0 bases and 8 bases, there was a span of 5 bases. CDR3 length equals 13 residues. The germline gives CDR1 MNHNY, CDR2 SVGAGI (reference sequence). The CDR3 here is CASSYSIDSPLHF. The CDR3 DNA reads TGTGCCAGCAGTTACTCGATTGATTCACCCCTCCACTTT.

This clone occurred a few times. This chain joins TRBV5-4 and TRBJ2-7, with 7 bases that match TRBD1. Per germline, CDR1 SGHNT and CDR2 YYREEE (reference sequence). V lost 0 bases to trimming and J lost 6 bases; unmatched junction nucleotides: 6. The CDR3 extends over 14 amino acids. The CDR3: CASSLGQGVGEQYF. In DNA, the CDR3 is TGTGCCAGCAGCTTGGGACAGGGTGTCGGCGAGCAGTACTTC. The whole variable domain, remainder taken from reference TRBV5-4 and TRBJ2-7, is ETGVTQSPTHLIKTRGQQVTLRCSSQSGHNTVSWYQQALGQGPQFIFQYYREEENGRGNFPPRFSGLQFPNYSSELNVNALELDDSALYLCASSLGQGVGEQYFGPGTRLTVT.

The J gene is TRBJ2-7, the V gene TRBV5-6; D unclear. The CDR3 is made up of 14 amino acids. CDR1 is SGHDT, CDR2 YYEEEE, per germline. Trimming pared 0 bases from V and 5 bases from J, leaving 12 bases between. The CDR3 sequence is CASSLAGMYNEQYF. The CDR3 region has the DNA TGTGCCAGCAGCTTGGCAGGAATGTACAACGAGCAGTACTTC.

This sequence joins TRBV11-2 and TRBJ2-7, with 7 nucleotides matching TRBD1. The junction had 7 bases not matched to a gene; V was cut back by 5 bases and J by 0 bases. CDR3 length: 15 amino acids. Germline CDR1 and CDR2: SGHAT and FQNNGV. The CDR3 nucleotides read TGTGCCAGCAGCAAAACGGGACAGCCCTCCTACGAGCAGTACTTC. Encoded protein: CASSKTGQPSYEQYF.

This clone has only a few counts. The V call is TRBV19, the J call TRBJ1-3, with unresolved D. The V gene lost 9 bases and the J gene lost 1 base, with 16 bases spanning the gap. This CDR3 spans 15 amino acids. The germline CDR1 and CDR2 sequences are LNHDA and SQIVND (reference sequence). This chain's CDR3 is CASQVAGRSGNTIYF. The CDR3 DNA reads TGTGCCAGCCAAGTCGCTGGAAGATCTGGAAACACCATATATTTT.

The J gene is TRBJ1-2, the V gene TRBV5-1; D not certain. This CDR3 comprises 13 residues. Germline V gives CDR1 SGHRS, CDR2 YFSETQ. Trimming stripped 7 bases from V and 0 bases from J, with 10 bases between. The CDR3 nucleotides are TGCGCCAGCCGGAGGGAAGCTAACTATGGCTACACCTTC. It codes for CASRREANYGYTF.

The chain links TRBV30 to TRBJ1-2; D uncertain. The ends were cut back, 0 bases at V and 1 base at J, with 6 bases in the middle. In germline, CDR1 is GTSNPN, CDR2 SVGIG (reference sequence). CDR3 length: 13 residues. The CDR3 here is CAWSVHVNYGYTF. DNA of the CDR3: TGTGCCTGGAGTGTGCACGTTAACTATGGCTACACCTTC.

Only a few counts were recorded for this clone. This chain joins TRBV19 and TRBJ1-1, with D hard to call. The V gene's germline CDR1 is LNHDA and CDR2 SQIVND (reference sequence). The CDR3 is 13 residues long. The V end was cut by 2 bases, the J end by 5 bases, with 9 bases between. This CDR3 is CASSITGITEAFF. CDR3 in DNA: TGTGCCAGTAGTATAACGGGGATTACTGAAGCTTTCTTT.

The chain carries TRBV7-2 and TRBJ1-2; tentative D call: TRBD1 (5 bases). The CDR3 consists of 15 residues. Germline V lookup: CDR1 SGHTA, CDR2 FQGNSA. V was trimmed by 1 base and J by 4 bases, leaving 13 bases between them. CDR3 DNA: TGTGCCAGCAGCTTAGTGCCCGGGACGGGCTATGGCTACACCTTC. It is translated as CASSLVPGTGYGYTF.

The gene calls are TRBV4-1 and TRBJ1-1, with TRBD1 matching 10 bases. The CDR3 length is 16 residues. J lost 3 bases, V lost 4 bases, and 8 bases had no gene match. The germline V gene encodes CDR1 MGHRA and CDR2 YSYEKL. The CDR3 DNA sequence: TGCGCCAGCAGCCTTCGACAGGGGGCAGTGTACACTGAAGCTTTCTTT. It codes for CASSLRQGAVYTEAFF.

V and J are TRBV4-2 and TRBJ2-1; 7 bases match TRBD2. Germline CDR1 is LGHNA and CDR2 is YNFKEQ. The CDR3 spans 17 residues. Trimming removed 1 base from V and 6 bases from J; junction bases left unmatched: 12. The CDR3 nucleotides are TGTGCCAGCAGCCAAGCTTTGGGGGGGGTAGGGCGCAATGAGCAGTTCTTC. It encodes CASSQALGGVGRNEQFF.

This clone showed up just once. The rearrangement uses TRBV19 and TRBJ2-1; a possible D gene is TRBD2 (5 bases). V was cut by 6 bases and J by 0 bases, with 18 bases left in between. The CDR3 has 17 residues. Germline V gene lookup returns CDR1 LNHDA and CDR2 SQIVND (reference sequence). The CDR3 loop is CASSPPRRLSSYNEQFF. CDR3 nucleotide sequence: TGTGCCAGTAGCCCCCCGAGGAGGCTTAGCTCCTACAATGAGCAGTTCTTC.

The chain is built from TRBV13 and TRBJ2-7; D might be TRBD2 (5 bases). The CDR3 is 13 amino acids. Germline V gene data show CDR1 as PRHDT and CDR2 as FYEKMQ (reference sequence). V was pared by 5 bases and J by 6 bases, with 14 bases between. This chain's CDR3 is CASSLGVGREQYF. The CDR3 region has the DNA TGTGCCAGCAGCCTCGGGGTCGGGCGCGAGCAGTACTTC.

The chain carries TRBV5-4 and TRBJ1-2, with 9 bases identical to TRBD1. From germline, CDR1 is SGHNT and CDR2 YYREEE (reference sequence). Trimming removed 0 bases from V and 6 bases from J; junction bases left unmatched: 6. The CDR3 runs to 15 residues. Written as DNA, the CDR3 is TGTGCCAGCAGCTTGGCCGGGGGACAGGGCCATGGCTACACCTTC. This codes for CASSLAGGQGHGYTF.